This is a list of T cell receptor beta chains from one sample in a study of cytomegalovirus exposure and HLA in healthy donors. Assay used: immunoSEQ multiplex PCR; TCRdb lists only in-frame clones, some missing. The sample lists some 56,000 clones, roughly 80% occurring once. Source material: PBMCs. The receptor source for this set is a human donor in good health. Both conserved end residues are part of each CDR3. The size of a clone is reported for some rows only, either as once, few or many, or as a class for expanded clones.

v_gene	abundance	j_gene	len	CDR3aa
TRBV5-6	-	TRBJ2-1	15	CASSLGLAGNNEQFF
TRBV7-8	-	TRBJ2-2	15	CASSLRGIGTGELFF
TRBV23-1	-	TRBJ1-6	17	CASSHSTRQGANSPLHF
TRBV27	-	TRBJ1-6	15	CASSFEGGYNSPLHF
TRBV5-1	-	TRBJ1-2	19	CASSLVAQGTTQRNYGYTF
TRBV9	once	TRBJ2-3	17	CASSVGSGTGGADTQYF
TRBV5-4	-	TRBJ2-2	13	CATTGQNTGELFF
TRBV5-6	few	TRBJ2-3	17	CASSSPAGTSGRDTQYF
TRBV7-7	-	TRBJ2-5	16	CAIGTSGRRDGETQYF
TRBV7-2	-	TRBJ2-5	12	CASSRREGTQYF
TRBV7-9	once	TRBJ1-2	15	CASSLSIAGNYGYTF
TRBV10-1	-	TRBJ2-7	15	CASSESSGENYEQYF
TRBV7-2	-	TRBJ2-1	15	CASSLVGSGYNEQFF
TRBV30	-	TRBJ1-1	13	CAWSARANTEAFF
TRBV27	-	TRBJ2-1	15	CASSRAAFPYNEQFF
TRBV7-8	-	TRBJ2-5	15	CASSTRRGSQETQYF
TRBV7-9	-	TRBJ2-2	13	CSSFHSGRGELFF
TRBV28	-	TRBJ1-1	15	CASSPRQGARTEAFF
TRBV10-2	-	-	13	CASSTDHSYEQYF
TRBV6-6	-	TRBJ1-5	14	CASSHGTENQPQHF
TRBV6-1	-	TRBJ1-2	14	CASSEEEGYHGYTF
TRBV7-3	-	TRBJ2-3	15	CASSPRRTSTDTQYF
TRBV28	few	TRBJ1-4	14	CASRTVNFNEKLFF
TRBV18	-	TRBJ2-1	15	CASSPKSGQGPEQFF
TRBV5-6	-	TRBJ2-3	14	CASSLRQFPIRQYF
TRBV27	-	TRBJ2-3	14	CASSSLGQPDTQYF
TRBV9	-	TRBJ2-1	15	CASSEKRESYNEQFF
TRBV13	once	TRBJ2-5	17	CASSLDGRAGRQETQYF
TRBV20-1	-	TRBJ2-3	11	CSARFADTQYF
TRBV2	-	TRBJ1-6	14	CASSTGTGNSPLHF
TRBV7-8	-	TRBJ2-1	17	CASSPRLGQGSYNEQFF
TRBV19	-	TRBJ2-4	15	CASSRGGADKNIQYF
TRBV13	few	TRBJ1-3	16	CASQTVRQGPGNTIYF
TRBV18	-	TRBJ2-7	13	CASSPPVGHEQYF
TRBV28	once	TRBJ1-2	13	CASSLSDSLGYTF
TRBV5-4	-	TRBJ2-1	13	CASSVDNYNEQFF
TRBV10-2	-	TRBJ2-5	12	CATNSNQETQYF
TRBV19	-	TRBJ2-2	18	CASSIVLHRGPHTGELFF
TRBV19	once	TRBJ2-1	15	CASSNWGRARNEQFF
TRBV6-4	-	TRBJ2-1	14	CASSDSPPTGEQFF
TRBV9	-	TRBJ2-2	18	CASSAHSGAPGRAGELFF
TRBV4-2	-	TRBJ1-5	16	CASSPQVGTGGQPQHF
TRBV27	-	TRBJ2-7	14	CASSAGQGFHEQYF
TRBV7-9	-	TRBJ2-2	16	CASSLVRRGRAGELFF
TRBV11-1	-	TRBJ2-1	12	CASSLFSNEQFF
TRBV2	-	TRBJ2-7	14	CASTQDGTGYEQYF
TRBV5-1	-	TRBJ2-2	14	CASRQGFNTGELFF
TRBV10-1	-	TRBJ2-7	13	CASSGQGSYEQYF
TRBV28	-	TRBJ1-2	12	CAAIDQYYGYTF
TRBV5-1	-	TRBJ2-7	15	CASSAGQVNSYEQYF